This passage covers 29 T cell receptor beta chains from one sample sequenced in a study of vaccination and CD4 T cells after COVID-19. Noted treatment: 10-day PBMC culture with coronavirus spike peptide pools or control peptides (ViraFEST assay). CD4+ T-cell collection from the unexposed donor predated the COVID-19 pandemic (2011-2018). Cultured CD4+ T cells had their DNA profiled by the Oncomine TCR Beta short-read assay. TCRdb reprocessed the PCR reads via MiXCR and lists one record per CDR3 protein. This sample has some 7,000 distinct CDR3 sequences; roughly a third occur once, and the top ten carry about 29%. These receptors have no known antigen. The source material was CD4+ T cells from blood, cultured in vitro. The receptors here all came from a human donor in good health.

The chain uses TRBV6-4 and TRBJ2-3; 10 bases match TRBD1. The trim removed 10 bases at V and 3 bases at J, leaving 4 bases unmatched. Per germline, CDR1 MRHNA and CDR2 SNTAGT. This CDR3 region has 13 residues. The CDR3 coding sequence is TGTGCCACCGGACAGGGGGGGACAGATACGCAGTATTTT. Translation: CATGQGGTDTQYF.

The chain uses TRBV18 and TRBJ1-2; the D gene is possibly TRBD1 (6 bases). The V and J ends lost 6 bases and 4 bases respectively, with 24 bases between them. Germline loops: CDR1 KGHSH, CDR2 LQKENI. The CDR3 is 17 residues long. The CDR3 DNA reads as TGTGCCAGCTCCCAAACGACGGGGGGCGCAGCGGTCTATGGCTACACCTTC. Protein: CASSQTTGGAAVYGYTF.

This sequence joins TRBV6-1 and TRBJ1-1; D unresolved. The length of the CDR3 is 12 residues. V was pared by 7 bases and J by 0 bases, with 6 bases between. CDR1 is MNHNS and CDR2 is SASEGT in the germline V gene. The CDR3 DNA sequence: TGTGCCAGCACGAGAGTGAACACTGAAGCTTTCTTT. Translation gives CASTRVNTEAFF.

There are a few counts of this clonotype. This chain joins TRBV11-2 and TRBJ1-1, with D unresolved. With 5 bases removed from V and 1 base from J, the gap between germline ends came to 8 bases. The germline gives CDR1 SGHAT, CDR2 FQNNGV. CDR3 length equals 13 residues. For the CDR3, the DNA is TGTGCCAGCAGCGCACGGGGGAACACTGAAGCTTTCTTT. It encodes CASSARGNTEAFF.

This clonotype was seen more than once but under ten times. The V gene is TRBV7-6, the J gene TRBJ2-7; D call uncertain. Germline values: CDR1 SGHVS, CDR2 FNYEAQ. The CDR3 runs 13 residues. Trimming took off 5 bases at V and 0 bases at J, with 8 bases between the two ends. CDR3 in amino acids: CASSTTASYEQYF. CDR3 DNA: TGTGCCAGCAGCACGACCGCCTCCTACGAGCAGTACTTC.

A few counts support this clonotype. This chain uses TRBV7-9 with TRBJ1-5, with D uncertain. This CDR3 has 14 residues. Per the germline V gene, CDR1 is SEHNR and CDR2 is FQNEAQ (reference sequence). Trimming took 1 base from V and 4 from J, leaving 8 bases between them. CDR3 residues: CASSLVGINQPQHF. The CDR3 DNA reads TGTGCCAGCAGCTTAGTAGGGATAAATCAGCCCCAGCATTTT.

This chain joins TRBV30 and TRBJ2-7; a possible D gene is TRBD2 (6 bases). Germline V gene sequence: CDR1 GTSNPN, CDR2 SVGIG (reference sequence). CDR3 length: 13 residues. The germline V and J ends were trimmed by 7 bases and 0 bases, with 13 bases remaining between them. The CDR3 loop reads CAFGTGASYEQYF. The CDR3 DNA reads TGTGCCTTTGGGACTGGAGCCTCCTACGAGCAGTACTTC. The full variable domain, with the rest looked up from reference TRBV30 and TRBJ2-7, is SQTIHQWPATLVQPVGSPLSLECTVEGTSNPNLYWYRQAAGRGLQLLFYSVGIGQISSEVPQNLSASRPQDRQFILSSKKLLLSDSGFYLCAFGTGASYEQYFGPGTRLTVT.

The chain combines TRBV5-4 with TRBJ2-1, with TRBD2 matching over 9 bases. The CDR3 is 15 amino acids. Germline V gene data show CDR1 as SGHNT and CDR2 as YYREEE (reference sequence). J lost 4 bases, V lost 2 bases, and 4 bases had no gene match. The CDR3 region has the DNA TGTGCCAGCAGCTTAGGCGGGGGGGATTACAATGAGCAGTTCTTC. Its translation: CASSLGGGDYNEQFF.

CDR3 coding DNA: TGTGCCAGCAGTTTAGGCGTGGGGCCGAACTATGGCTACACCTTC. It codes for CASSLGVGPNYGYTF. This chain links TRBV27 with TRBJ1-2, with D perhaps TRBD1 (5 bases). Germline assignment: CDR1 MNHEY and CDR2 SMNVEV (reference sequence). This CDR3 is 15 amino acids long. V was clipped by 2 bases and J by 2 bases, with 12 bases between them.

This sequence joins TRBV2 and TRBJ1-4; D is unclear. V gave up 4 bases and J gave up 7 bases, with 10 bases separating them. Germline loops: CDR1 SNHLY, CDR2 FYNNEI. This CDR3 has 13 amino acids. The chain's CDR3 is CASSVGPTEKLFF. In DNA form, the CDR3 reads TGTGCCAGCAGTGTGGGCCCAACTGAAAAACTGTTTTTT. The full variable domain, in which reference TRBV2 and TRBJ1-4 provide the parts outside the CDR3, is EPEVTQTPSHQVTQMGQEVILRCVPISNHLYFYWYRQILGQKVEFLVSFYNNEISEKSEIFDDQFSVERPDGSNFTLKIRSTKLEDSAMYFCASSVGPTEKLFFGSGTQLSVL.

The J gene is TRBJ1-2, the V gene TRBV27; 9 bases match TRBD1. CDR1 and CDR2 from the germline V gene are MNHEY and SMNVEV (reference sequence). The ends lost 9 bases at V and 7 bases at J; junction bases unmatched: 9. The CDR3 is 13 amino acids. CDR3 residues: CASASWDRVGYTF. The CDR3 DNA reads TGTGCCAGTGCGAGTTGGGACAGGGTTGGCTACACCTTC.

The chain employs TRBV2 and TRBJ2-4; tentatively, D is TRBD1 (6 bases). Germline CDR1 and CDR2: SNHLY and FYNNEI. The germline V and J ends were trimmed by 5 bases and 4 bases, with 12 bases remaining between them. The CDR3 has 14 amino acids. CDR3 sequence: CASSPRTEKNIQYF. CDR3 nucleotide sequence: TGTGCCAGCAGTCCCCGGACAGAGAAAAACATTCAGTACTTC.

V usage is TRBV20-1 and J usage is TRBJ2-1; the D is unclear. Germline V gene sequence: CDR1 DFQATT, CDR2 SNEGSKA (reference sequence). This CDR3 has 14 amino acids. V dropped 3 bases and J dropped 1 base, with 10 bases sitting between them. The CDR3 loop reads CSARSELSYNEQFF. The CDR3 DNA is TGCAGTGCTAGGAGCGAATTATCCTACAATGAGCAGTTCTTC.

This chain joins TRBV6-1 and TRBJ2-2, with 8 positions matching TRBD1. V lost 7 bases to trimming and J lost 1 base; unmatched junction nucleotides: 5. This CDR3 has 15 residues. CDR1 and CDR2 from the germline V gene are MNHNS and SASEGT. CDR3 residues: CASNFGTGNTGELFF. The CDR3 DNA is TGTGCCAGCAATTTCGGGACAGGGAACACCGGGGAGCTGTTTTTT.

This clonotype has just a few counts. The V call is TRBV12-3 or TRBV12-4, the J call TRBJ1-5, with D uncertain. Deletions cut 5 bases from V and 6 bases from J, with 11 bases between. The CDR3 has 13 residues. The CDR3 sequence is CASSRGTGQPQHF. CDR3 coding DNA: TGTGCCAGCAGTCGGGGAACCGGTCAGCCCCAGCATTTT.

This chain uses TRBV19 with TRBJ1-5; 8 positions agree with TRBD1. Germline trimming cut 5 bases from V and 6 bases from J; bases unmatched to any gene: 9. Germline loops: CDR1 LNHDA, CDR2 SQIVND (reference sequence). CDR3 length: 15 residues. The CDR3 loop reads CASSPFGQGTQPQHF. Here the CDR3 DNA reads TGTGCCAGTAGTCCCTTTGGACAGGGCACTCAGCCCCAGCATTTT.

The V call is TRBV9, the J call TRBJ2-3; 9 nucleotides match TRBD2. Trimming at V came to 4 bases and at J to 0 bases, leaving 3 bases not matched to a gene. The CDR3 spans 15 residues. CDR1 and CDR2 from the germline V gene are SGDLS and YYNGEE. Here the CDR3 DNA reads TGTGCCAGCAGCCGGACTAGCGCCAGCACAGATACGCAGTATTTT. Residues: CASSRTSASTDTQYF. Based on the CDR3 plus reference TRBV9 and TRBJ2-3, the full variable domain is DSGVTQTPKHLITATGQRVTLRCSPRSGDLSVYWYQQSLDQGLQFLIQYYNGEERAKGNILERFSAQQFPDLHSELNLSSLELGDSALYFCASSRTSASTDTQYFGPGTRLTVL.

Only a few counts were recorded for this clonotype. The rearrangement links TRBV7-3 to TRBJ1-1; no reliable D call. V was shortened by 5 bases and J by 4 bases, with 11 bases between the two germline ends. Germline CDR1 and CDR2: SGHTA and FQGTGA. The CDR3 contains 13 residues. The CDR3 loop reads CASSPGQGTEAFF. The CDR3 DNA sequence: TGTGCCAGCAGCCCCGGGCAAGGCACTGAAGCTTTCTTT.

The chain recombines TRBV7-2 with TRBJ1-1; D is perhaps TRBD1 (5 bases). Per germline, CDR1 SGHTA and CDR2 FQGNSA. The length of the CDR3 is 14 residues. Trimming cost V 5 bases and J 7 bases, with 17 bases left between them. DNA of the CDR3: TGTGCCAGCAGCAGGCCGGGGGGGTTCGGTGAAGCTTTCTTT. Protein product: CASSRPGGFGEAFF.

This clonotype is labeled medium-sized. The V gene is TRBV7-9, the J gene TRBJ1-1; D uncertain. The CDR3 contains 13 residues. Trimming removed 2 bases at V and 4 bases at J, with 8 bases between. Germline CDR1 reads SEHNR; CDR2 reads FQNEAQ (reference sequence). The CDR3 region is CASSLQVPTEAFF. The CDR3 DNA reads as TGTGCCAGCAGCTTACAGGTTCCCACTGAAGCTTTCTTT.

J is TRBJ1-1 and V is TRBV10-3, with 8 bases that match TRBD1. The CDR3 runs to 14 residues. Trimming at V came to 4 bases and at J to 5 bases, leaving 6 bases not matched to a gene. CDR1 is ENHRY and CDR2 is SYGVKD in the germline V gene. For the CDR3, the DNA is TGTGCCATCAGTGCACGCGACAGGGGAACTGAAGCTTTCTTT. Protein: CAISARDRGTEAFF.

The DNA of the CDR3 is TGTGCCAGCAGTGAAGGGGTGGGGGGAGCTTTCTTT. This gives the protein CASSEGVGGAFF. V and J are TRBV2 and TRBJ1-1; possibly TRBD1 for D (5 bases). Germline-derived CDR1 and CDR2 are SNHLY and FYNNEI. The CDR3 extends over 12 amino acids. V dropped 1 base and J dropped 10 bases, with 10 bases sitting between them.

The chain joins TRBV2 to TRBJ1-1; D call uncertain. The CDR3 contains 11 residues. CDR1 is SNHLY and CDR2 is FYNNEI in the germline V gene. V was cut by 7 bases and J by 7 bases, with 10 bases left in between. The CDR3 spells CASKVGDEAFF. CDR3 in DNA: TGTGCCAGCAAAGTAGGAGATGAAGCTTTCTTT.

The V call is TRBV5-8, the J call TRBJ1-2; 9 bases are shared with TRBD1. The length of the CDR3 is 17 residues. Germline V gene data show CDR1 as SGHTS and CDR2 as YDEGEE. V dropped 0 bases and J dropped 1; count of bases not matched to a gene: 7. The CDR3 spells CASSLGPYRGLNYGYTF. CDR3 nucleotide sequence: TGTGCCAGCAGCTTGGGGCCCTACAGGGGGCTTAACTATGGCTACACCTTC.

The CDR3 protein is CASTKLPGPNTDTQYF. CDR3 nucleotide sequence: TGTGCCAGCACCAAACTCCCGGGACCCAACACAGATACGCAGTATTTT. The genes are TRBV6-1 and TRBJ2-3, with D perhaps being TRBD1 or TRBD2 (5 bases each). Germline CDR1 is MNHNS and CDR2 is SASEGT. V gave up 7 bases and J gave up 2 bases, with 19 bases separating them. The CDR3 is 16 residues long.

This clonotype was counted a single time. This rearrangement joins TRBV9 to TRBJ1-2, with D hard to call. The CDR3 contains 12 residues. V dropped 1 base and J dropped 4 bases, with 5 bases sitting between them. Germline CDR1 SGDLS, CDR2 YYNGEE. The CDR3 sequence is CASSVQSYGYTF. The CDR3 DNA is TGTGCCAGCAGCGTACAAAGCTATGGCTACACCTTC.

This clonotype was counted only a few times. This sequence joins TRBV6-1 and TRBJ2-6; maybe TRBD1 (5 bases). V was trimmed by 6 bases and J by 0 bases, leaving 9 bases between them. This CDR3 spans 15 amino acids. Germline CDR1 reads MNHNS; CDR2 reads SASEGT. The CDR3, as DNA: TGTGCCAGCAGGGACATACCCTCTGGGGCCAACGTCCTGACTTTC. This gives the protein CASRDIPSGANVLTF.

This clonotype was picked up a small number of times. The rearrangement joins TRBV7-9 to TRBJ2-2; D call uncertain. V was shortened by 6 bases and J by 6 bases, with 8 bases between the two germline ends. This CDR3 region has 12 residues. The germline V gene encodes CDR1 SEHNR and CDR2 FQNEAQ (reference sequence). This CDR3 reads CASRSVAGELFF. CDR3 in DNA: TGTGCCAGCAGATCAGTCGCCGGGGAGCTGTTTTTT. The full variable domain, with the rest looked up from reference TRBV7-9 and TRBJ2-2, is DTGVSQNPRHKITKRGQNVTFRCDPISEHNRLYWYRQTLGQGPEFLTYFQNEAQLEKSRLLSDRFSAERPKGSFSTLEIQRTEQGDSAMYLCASRSVAGELFFGEGSRLTVL.

The chain is built from TRBV20-1 and TRBJ1-5, with a possible D match to TRBD1 (5 bases). Trimming stripped 4 bases from V and 3 bases from J, with 13 bases between. The CDR3 runs 14 residues. Germline CDR1 is DFQATT and CDR2 is SNEGSKA (reference sequence). The CDR3 sequence is CSATRRGINQPQHF. CDR3 nucleotide sequence: TGCAGTGCTACAAGGAGGGGAATCAATCAGCCCCAGCATTTT.